Each of the 13 T cell receptor beta chains below was sequenced from the same sample in a study of sequential checkpoint blockade in melanoma. Some clones are missing from TCRdb's copy, which holds only in-frame ones; the method was immunoSEQ multiplex PCR. The table lists 15,000 to 20,000 clones, over 70% of them singletons. Treatment: randomized to nivolumab then ipilimumab (arm A) or the reverse (arm B). This specimen was CD8+ T cells sorted from blood (inferred from file names), taken from a patient given nivolumab and ipilimumab in sequence. The receptors were gathered from a human donor with melanoma.

This clone was observed a few times. J is TRBJ1-2 and V is TRBV6-6; D is uncertain. This CDR3 spans 13 amino acids. CDR1 is MNHNY, CDR2 SVGAGI, per germline (reference sequence). V was trimmed by 2 bases and J by 6 bases, leaving 10 bases between them. The CDR3 here is CASSYEGLNGYTF. In DNA, the CDR3 is TGTGCCAGCAGTTACGAGGGCTTGAATGGCTACACCTTC.

This clone was counted only a few times. The genes are TRBV7-9 and TRBJ1-2; D remains ambiguous. This CDR3 is built from 11 residues. Germline CDR1 is SEHNR and CDR2 is FQNEAQ (reference sequence). V lost 4 bases and J 7 bases, leaving 7 bases between the germline ends. Written as DNA, the CDR3 is TGTGCCAGCAGCTACTCGTTTGGCTACACCTTC. Translated, it gives CASSYSFGYTF. Looking up the rest from reference TRBV7-9 and TRBJ1-2 gives the full variable domain: DTGVSQNPRHKITKRGQNVTFRCDPISEHNRLYWYRQTLGQGPEFLTYFQNEAQLEKSRLLSDRFSAERPKGSFSTLEIQRTEQGDSAMYLCASSYSFGYTFGSGTRLTVV.

The chain recombines TRBV2 with TRBJ2-7; D not certain. Between the trimmed V and J ends, which lost 5 bases and 0 bases, there was a span of 8 bases. The CDR3 is 13 amino acids. Per germline, CDR1 SNHLY and CDR2 FYNNEI. This CDR3 reads CASSTAFSYEQYF. The CDR3 nucleotides read TGTGCCAGCAGTACAGCTTTCTCCTACGAGCAGTACTTC. Full variable domain (remainder filled in from reference TRBV2 and TRBJ2-7): EPEVTQTPSHQVTQMGQEVILRCVPISNHLYFYWYRQILGQKVEFLVSFYNNEISEKSEIFDDQFSVERPDGSNFTLKIRSTKLEDSAMYFCASSTAFSYEQYFGPGTRLTVT.

The gene calls are TRBV7-9 and TRBJ1-2; the match to TRBD1 covers 9 bases. There are 18 residues in the CDR3. Germline V CDR1 and CDR2: SEHNR, FQNEAQ (reference sequence). J was trimmed by 4 bases and V by 5 bases; bases with no gene match: 17. CDR3 sequence reads: CASSLLLSGTGQSYGYTF. The CDR3 DNA reads as TGTGCCAGCAGCCTACTACTCTCCGGGACAGGGCAGTCCTATGGCTACACCTTC.

This chain connects TRBV27 to TRBJ2-7; 10 positions agree with TRBD1. Per the germline V gene, CDR1 is MNHEY and CDR2 is SMNVEV (reference sequence). V trimming: 3 bases; J trimming: 3 bases; junction bases outside the gene matches: 11. This CDR3 contains 17 residues. In nucleotides, the CDR3 is TGTGCCAGCAGTTTCCTTCCCGGACAGGGGGAGAACTACGAGCAGTACTTC. Its translation is CASSFLPGQGENYEQYF.

The rearrangement links TRBV4-1 to TRBJ1-1; D remains unclear. CDR1 is MGHRA, CDR2 YSYEKL, per germline. Trimming removed 4 bases at V and 1 base at J, with 16 bases between. There are 16 residues in the CDR3. The CDR3 region is CASSLVAGQQNTEAFF. The CDR3 DNA reads TGCGCCAGCAGCCTCGTGGCAGGCCAACAGAACACTGAAGCTTTCTTT.

V usage is TRBV6-1 and J usage is TRBJ2-7; the D gene is possibly TRBD1 (5 bases). The V and J ends lost 2 bases and 3 bases respectively, with 11 bases between them. The CDR3 totals 14 residues. Germline assignment: CDR1 MNHNS and CDR2 SASEGT. The CDR3 coding sequence is TGTGCCAGCAGTGAATTCAGGGCGAACTACGAGCAGTACTTC. As protein: CASSEFRANYEQYF.

The rearrangement links TRBV6-1 to TRBJ1-5; D remains ambiguous. Trimming pared 6 bases from V and 2 bases from J, leaving 14 bases between. Germline CDR1 and CDR2: MNHNS and SASEGT. This CDR3 is 15 amino acids long. The CDR3, as DNA: TGTGCCAGCAGGGGTTTAGCGTTTGGCAATCAGCCCCAGCATTTT. Protein: CASRGLAFGNQPQHF.

V usage is TRBV4-1 and J usage is TRBJ2-7; D is unclear. Germline assignment: CDR1 MGHRA and CDR2 YSYEKL. The germline V and J ends were trimmed by 1 base and 4 bases, with 17 bases remaining between them. The CDR3 totals 16 residues. CDR3 in amino acids: CASSQVLGDVLYEQYF. The CDR3 bases are TGCGCCAGCAGCCAAGTGTTGGGCGATGTTCTTTACGAGCAGTACTTC.

The CDR3 here is CASSQDGQELYEQYF. The CDR3, as DNA: TGCGCCAGCAGCCAAGATGGACAGGAACTCTACGAGCAGTACTTC. The V gene is TRBV4-1, the J gene TRBJ2-7; 7 bases line up with TRBD1. Trimming cost V 0 bases and J 3 bases; bases outside gene matches: 5. The CDR3 totals 15 residues. The germline gives CDR1 MGHRA, CDR2 YSYEKL.

The chain employs TRBV19 and TRBJ1-5; D remains unclear. Germline CDR1 is LNHDA and CDR2 is SQIVND (reference sequence). Between the trimmed V and J ends, which lost 3 bases and 1 base, there was a span of 10 bases. The CDR3 is made up of 15 amino acids. The CDR3 region is CASSIQVSSNQPQHF. The CDR3 DNA sequence: TGTGCCAGTAGTATCCAGGTTTCAAGCAATCAGCCCCAGCATTTT.

J is TRBJ1-2 and V is TRBV7-6; 7 positions agree with TRBD1. Germline CDR1 reads SGHVS; CDR2 reads FNYEAQ. Trimming took 1 base from V and 7 from J; bases not matched to a gene: 6. The CDR3 has 14 residues. CDR3 in amino acids: CASSLGQDRTGYTF. For the CDR3, the DNA is TGTGCCAGCAGCTTAGGCCAGGACAGGACTGGCTACACCTTC.

This clone was counted between two and nine times. The chain combines TRBV4-3 with TRBJ2-6; perhaps TRBD2 as D (7 bases). Germline V gene data show CDR1 as LGHNA and CDR2 as YSLEER. With 0 bases removed from V and 1 base from J, the gap between germline ends came to 10 bases. The CDR3 is 17 amino acids. The CDR3 coding sequence is TGCGCCAGCAGCCAAGACGGGGGGCTTTCTGGGGCCAACGTCCTGACTTTC. Amino acids: CASSQDGGLSGANVLTF.